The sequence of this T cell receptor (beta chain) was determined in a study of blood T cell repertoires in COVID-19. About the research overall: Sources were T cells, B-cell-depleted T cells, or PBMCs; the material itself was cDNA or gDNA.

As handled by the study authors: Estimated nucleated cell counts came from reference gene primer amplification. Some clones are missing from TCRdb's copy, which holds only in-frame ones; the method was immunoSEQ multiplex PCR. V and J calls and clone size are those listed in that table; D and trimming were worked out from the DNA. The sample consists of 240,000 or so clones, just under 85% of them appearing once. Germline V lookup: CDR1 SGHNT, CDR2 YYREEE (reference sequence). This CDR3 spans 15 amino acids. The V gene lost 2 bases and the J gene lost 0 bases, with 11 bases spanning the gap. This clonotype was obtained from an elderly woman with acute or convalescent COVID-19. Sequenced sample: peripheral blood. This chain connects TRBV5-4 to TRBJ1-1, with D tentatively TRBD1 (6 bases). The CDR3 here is CASSFGGALNTEAFF. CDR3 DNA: TGTGCCAGCAGCTTTGGGGGGGCGCTGAACACTGAAGCTTTCTTT.